Sequencing of this T cell receptor (beta chain) was carried out in a study of technical replicates of blood from several donors. The repertoire was sequenced with immunoSEQ multiplex PCR; TCRdb's copy has only in-frame clones and lacks some. The data contain under 85,000 clones, roughly 86% of them singletons. Per germline, CDR1 SGHRS and CDR2 YFSETQ. The CDR3 is 15 residues long. The V and J ends lost 2 bases and 2 bases, in that order; junction bases with no gene match: 3. This TCR came from a human donor in good health. Some clones in this sample may be carry-over from other donors' samples. The sample consisted of PBMCs. The V and J genes are TRBV5-1 and TRBJ2-7, with 11 positions matching TRBD2. This CDR3 reads CASSFTSGSAYEQYF. The CDR3 DNA reads as TGCGCCAGCAGCTTCACTAGCGGGAGTGCCTACGAGCAGTACTTC.